Shown below are 14 T cell receptor beta chains from a single sample sequenced in a study of blood T cell repertoires in COVID-19. Here immunoSEQ multiplex PCR was the method, and the copy in TCRdb shows in-frame clones only, minus some. The sample carries a few hundred thousand clones, roughly 80% recorded once. The sample taken for sequencing was PBMCs or T cells enriched from blood (not recorded which). The receptors were gathered from a young man with acute COVID-19.

The chain carries TRBV14 and TRBJ2-1, with 13 bases lining up with TRBD2. J gave up 5 bases and V 4 bases, and 8 bases lay outside the gene matches. CDR3 length: 17 residues. The germline gives CDR1 SGHDN, CDR2 FVKESK. For the CDR3, the DNA is TGTGCCAGCAGCCTCGGCTTAACTAGCGGGGGGGACAATGAGCAGTTCTTC. Amino acids: CASSLGLTSGGDNEQFF.

This clone was recorded once. The rearrangement uses TRBV19 and TRBJ1-2; no clear D gene. This CDR3 is 15 amino acids long. CDR1 and CDR2 (germline): LNHDA, SQIVND (reference sequence). V lost 3 bases and J 4 bases, leaving 15 bases between the germline ends. As DNA, the CDR3 is TGTGCCAGTAGTATGGGGTCAGGAGGTCGCTATGGCTACACCTTC. Its protein is CASSMGSGGRYGYTF.

This chain joins TRBV9 and TRBJ1-6, with a weak D call TRBD1 (6 bases). V lost 5 bases, J lost 10 bases, and 16 bases lay in between. The germline V gene has CDR1 SGDLS and CDR2 YYNGEE. The CDR3 has 14 residues. CDR3 bases: TGTGCCAGCAGAGCAGGGACATCAGGATCACCCCTCCACTTT. The encoded protein is CASRAGTSGSPLHF.

This rearrangement joins TRBV20-1 to TRBJ1-1; tentatively, D is TRBD1 (5 bases). In germline, CDR1 is DFQATT, CDR2 SNEGSKA (reference sequence). The V gene lost 7 bases and the J gene lost 10 bases, with 10 bases spanning the gap. The CDR3 loop spans 9 amino acids. CDR3 coding DNA: TGCAGTGTGACCGGGGGAGCTTTCTTT. It yields the protein CSVTGGAFF.

The chain joins TRBV6-5 to TRBJ2-1; TRBD1 aligns across 10 bases. V lost 5 bases and J lost 7; bases outside the gene matches: 8. Germline CDR1 is MNHEY and CDR2 is SVGAGI. CDR3 length: 15 amino acids. The CDR3 sequence: CASSRHRDRGNEQFF. CDR3 nucleotide sequence: TGTGCCAGCAGTAGACACCGGGACAGGGGAAATGAGCAGTTCTTC.

The CDR3 DNA follows: TGTGCCAGCGCACGACTCTCCACAGATACGCAGTATTTT. This sequence encodes CASARLSTDTQYF. The chain is built from TRBV12-3 or TRBV12-4 and TRBJ2-3; D unclear. Trimming stripped 8 bases from V and 2 bases from J, with 11 bases between. This CDR3 has 13 residues.

The chain links TRBV14 to TRBJ2-3; no reliable D call. Trimming took 3 bases from V and 14 from J, leaving 18 bases between them. The germline gives CDR1 SGHDN, CDR2 FVKESK. The CDR3 totals 13 residues. In nucleotides, the CDR3 is TGTGCCAGCAGCCAGGAGAAGTATTCATTGGTGTATTTT. Translated, it gives CASSQEKYSLVYF.

The gene calls are TRBV6-2 or TRBV6-3 and TRBJ2-7; D might be TRBD2 (7 bases). V was clipped by 0 bases and J by 6 bases, with 9 bases between them. Germline loops: CDR1 MNHEY, CDR2 SVGEGT. This CDR3 region has 13 residues. CDR3: CASSYSAGAEQYV. DNA of the CDR3: TGTGCCAGCAGTTACTCGGCGGGGGCCGAGCAGTACGTC.

The chain uses TRBV6-1 and TRBJ1-5; 11 bases are shared with TRBD1. Germline trimming cut 3 bases from V and 1 base from J; bases unmatched to any gene: 2. The CDR3 totals 16 residues. Germline CDR1 is MNHNS and CDR2 is SASEGT. As DNA, the CDR3 is TGTGCCAGCAGTGACCGGACAGGGGGCAGCAATCAGCCCCAGCATTTT. Protein: CASSDRTGGSNQPQHF.

The sample holds one count of this clone. The gene calls are TRBV5-1 and TRBJ2-1; 7 bases align to TRBD2. V lost 3 bases and J lost 12; bases outside the gene matches: 15. Germline values: CDR1 SGHRS, CDR2 YFSETQ. The CDR3 is 15 amino acids. The CDR3 loop is CASSSGGGPLNRQFF. In nucleotides, the CDR3 is TGCGCCAGCAGCTCGGGCGGGGGTCCCTTGAATAGGCAGTTCTTC.

The rearrangement links TRBV19 to TRBJ1-1, with D hard to call. Trimming removed 8 bases from V and 1 base from J, with 14 bases in between. The germline gives CDR1 LNHDA, CDR2 SQIVND (reference sequence). CDR3 size: 14 residues. The CDR3 region is CASRREEPNTEAFF. The CDR3 DNA reads as TGTGCCAGTCGTCGGGAGGAGCCGAACACTGAAGCTTTCTTT.

The gene calls are TRBV5-1 and TRBJ2-5, with a tentative D call TRBD1 (6 bases). The CDR3 covers 15 residues. With 7 bases removed from V and 1 base from J, the gap between germline ends came to 17 bases. Germline assignment: CDR1 SGHRS and CDR2 YFSETQ. CDR3 sequence: CASAKGVGAQETQYF. The CDR3 nucleotides are TGCGCCAGCGCAAAGGGGGTGGGGGCCCAAGAGACCCAGTACTTC.

This clone was observed once. The rearrangement links TRBV2 to TRBJ2-7; D gene uncertain. Trimming removed 5 bases from V and 0 bases from J, with 8 bases in between. This CDR3 is 13 amino acids long. The germline gives CDR1 SNHLY, CDR2 FYNNEI. This CDR3 reads CASSSGFSYEQYV. The DNA of the CDR3 is TGTGCCAGCAGTTCCGGGTTCTCCTACGAGCAGTACGTC.

This clone showed up just a few times. V and J are TRBV2 and TRBJ2-7; 10 bases are shared with TRBD2. The CDR3 is 17 residues long. The J segment lost 1 base and the V segment lost 9 bases, leaving 15 bases of the junction unmatched. Germline V lookup: CDR1 SNHLY, CDR2 FYNNEI. In DNA form, the CDR3 reads TGTGCCAGAGGTGGCGGGACTAGCGACTTGCCTTCCTACGAGCAGTACGTC. Translated, it gives CARGGGTSDLPSYEQYV.